This T cell receptor beta chain was recorded in a study of shared clonotypes between healthy human individuals. The wider study: There were three CD4 naive, three CD4 memory, two CD8 naive and one CD8 memory plates per donor.

Sequencing used immunoSEQ multiplex PCR; TCRdb keeps in-frame clones, though not all of them. The sample holds roughly 2.5 million clones, approximately 90% seen once. In the case of this clone: Its specificity is unknown.

Germline V gives CDR1 SGHTA, CDR2 FQGTGA. Trimming removed 4 bases at V and 7 bases at J, with 11 bases between. The CDR3 has 13 amino acids. Findings of the study overall: Shared clonotypes: approximately 5.3% naive CD4, about 4% naive CD8, roughly 2.4% memory CD4, 0.35% to 0.5% memory CD8. Sample collection involved blood only; tissue repertoires are likely different.

The sample taken for sequencing was naive CD4+ T cells sorted from blood. As to subset: CD45RA+ positively selected. The clonotype originates from a man younger than 35 in good health. The chain has TRBV7-3 and TRBJ2-1, with unresolved D. CDR3 sequence (DNA): TGTGCCAGCAGCTCCCTTTATAGGAATGAGCAGTTCTTC. This sequence encodes CASSSLYRNEQFF. Variable domain in full (rest from reference TRBV7-3 and TRBJ2-1): GAGVSQTPSNKVTEKGKYVELRCDPISGHTALYWYRQSLGQGPEFLIYFQGTGAADDSGLPNDRFFAVRPEGSVSTLKIQRTERGDSAVYLCASSSLYRNEQFFGPGTRLTVL.